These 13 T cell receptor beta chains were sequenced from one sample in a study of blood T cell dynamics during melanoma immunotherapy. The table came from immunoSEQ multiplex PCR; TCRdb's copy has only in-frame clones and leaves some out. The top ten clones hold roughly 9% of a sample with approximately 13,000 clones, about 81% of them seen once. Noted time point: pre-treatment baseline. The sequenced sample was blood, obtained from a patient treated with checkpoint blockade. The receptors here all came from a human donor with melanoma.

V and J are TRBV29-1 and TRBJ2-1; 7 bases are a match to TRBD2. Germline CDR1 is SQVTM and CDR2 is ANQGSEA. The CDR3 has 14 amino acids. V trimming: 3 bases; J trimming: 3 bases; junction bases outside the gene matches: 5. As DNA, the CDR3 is TGCAGCGTTGATAAACGGGAGGACTACAATGAGCAGTTCTTC. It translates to CSVDKREDYNEQFF.

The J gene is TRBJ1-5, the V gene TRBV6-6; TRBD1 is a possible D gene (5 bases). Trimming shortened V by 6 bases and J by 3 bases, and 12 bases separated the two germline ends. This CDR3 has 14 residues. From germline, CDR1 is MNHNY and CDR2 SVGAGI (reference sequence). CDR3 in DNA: TGTGCCAGCAGCCCCGGGGGTAACAATCAGCCCCAGCATTTT. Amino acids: CASSPGGNNQPQHF.

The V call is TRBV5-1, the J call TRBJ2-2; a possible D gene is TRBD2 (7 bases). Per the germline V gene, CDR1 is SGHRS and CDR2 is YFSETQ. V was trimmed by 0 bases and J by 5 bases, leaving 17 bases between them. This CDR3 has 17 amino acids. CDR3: CASSLGPGGPGTGELFF. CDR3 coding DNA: TGCGCCAGCAGCTTGGGACCGGGGGGCCCGGGGACCGGGGAGCTGTTTTTT.

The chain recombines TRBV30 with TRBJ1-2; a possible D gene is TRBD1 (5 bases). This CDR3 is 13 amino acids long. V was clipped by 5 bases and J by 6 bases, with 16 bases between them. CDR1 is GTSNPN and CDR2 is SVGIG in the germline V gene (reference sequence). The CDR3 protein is CAWAPSGPHGYTF. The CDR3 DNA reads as TGTGCCTGGGCCCCTTCAGGGCCCCATGGCTACACCTTC. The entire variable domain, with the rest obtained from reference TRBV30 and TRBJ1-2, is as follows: SQTIHQWPATLVQPVGSPLSLECTVEGTSNPNLYWYRQAAGRGLQLLFYSVGIGQISSEVPQNLSASRPQDRQFILSSKKLLLSDSGFYLCAWAPSGPHGYTFGSGTRLTVV.

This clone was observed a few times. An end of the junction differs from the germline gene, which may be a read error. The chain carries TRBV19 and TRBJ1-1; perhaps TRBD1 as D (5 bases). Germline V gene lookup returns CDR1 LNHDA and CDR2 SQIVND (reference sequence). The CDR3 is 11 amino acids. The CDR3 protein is CAALRAGYWIF. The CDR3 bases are TGTGCAGCCCTCCGCGCAGGGTATTGGATCTTT.

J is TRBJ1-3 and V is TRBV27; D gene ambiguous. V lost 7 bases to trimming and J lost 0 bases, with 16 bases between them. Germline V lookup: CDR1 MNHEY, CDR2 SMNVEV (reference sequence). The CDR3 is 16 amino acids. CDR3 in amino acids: CASKPEARSSGNTIYF. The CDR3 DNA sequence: TGTGCCAGCAAGCCGGAGGCGAGAAGCTCTGGAAACACCATATATTTT.

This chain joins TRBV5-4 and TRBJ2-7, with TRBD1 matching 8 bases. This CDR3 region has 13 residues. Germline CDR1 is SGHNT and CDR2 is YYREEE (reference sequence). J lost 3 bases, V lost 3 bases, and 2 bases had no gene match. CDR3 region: CASSWDRSYEQYF. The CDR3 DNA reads TGTGCCAGCAGCTGGGACAGGAGCTACGAGCAGTACTTC.

For the CDR3, the DNA is TGTGCCAGCAGACTGCCCCGGGAGGGCACAGATACGCAGTATTTT. It encodes CASRLPREGTDTQYF. The chain is built from TRBV5-4 and TRBJ2-3, with TRBD2 matching 7 bases. Germline values: CDR1 SGHNT, CDR2 YYREEE (reference sequence). The CDR3 extends over 15 amino acids. J lost 1 base, V lost 5 bases, and 7 bases had no gene match.

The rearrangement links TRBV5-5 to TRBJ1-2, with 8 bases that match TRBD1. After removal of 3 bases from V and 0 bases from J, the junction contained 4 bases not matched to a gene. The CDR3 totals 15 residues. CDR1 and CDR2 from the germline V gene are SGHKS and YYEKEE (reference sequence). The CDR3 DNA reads TGTGCCAGCAGCTCGACAGGGGTAGCTAACTATGGCTACACCTTC. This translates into CASSSTGVANYGYTF.

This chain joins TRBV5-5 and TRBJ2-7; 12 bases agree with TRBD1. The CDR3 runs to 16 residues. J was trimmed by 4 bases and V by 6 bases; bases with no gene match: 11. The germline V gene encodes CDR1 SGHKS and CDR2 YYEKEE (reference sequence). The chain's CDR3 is CASTAGWGQGAYEQYF. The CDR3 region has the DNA TGTGCCAGCACGGCTGGGTGGGGACAGGGGGCATACGAGCAGTACTTC.

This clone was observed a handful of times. This chain's CDR3 is CASSENRNTGELFF. CDR3 nucleotides: TGTGCCAGCAGTGAAAACAGGAACACCGGGGAGCTGTTTTTT. V is TRBV2 and J is TRBJ2-2, with unresolved D. The CDR3 is 14 amino acids. The ends were cut back, 2 bases at V and 1 base at J, with 5 bases in the middle. CDR1 and CDR2 from the germline V gene are SNHLY and FYNNEI.

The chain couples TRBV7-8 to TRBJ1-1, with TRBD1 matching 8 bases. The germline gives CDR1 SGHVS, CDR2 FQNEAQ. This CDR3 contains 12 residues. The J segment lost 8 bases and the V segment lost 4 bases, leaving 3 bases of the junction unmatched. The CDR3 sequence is CASSWTGLEAFF. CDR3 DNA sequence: TGTGCCAGCAGCTGGACAGGGCTGGAAGCTTTCTTT.

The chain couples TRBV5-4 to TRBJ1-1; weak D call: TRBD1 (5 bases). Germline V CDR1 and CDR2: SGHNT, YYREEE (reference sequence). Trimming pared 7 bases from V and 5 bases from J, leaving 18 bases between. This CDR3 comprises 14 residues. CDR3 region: CASGRGGAGTEAFF. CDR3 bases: TGTGCCAGCGGCCGTGGTGGGGCGGGGACTGAAGCTTTCTTT.